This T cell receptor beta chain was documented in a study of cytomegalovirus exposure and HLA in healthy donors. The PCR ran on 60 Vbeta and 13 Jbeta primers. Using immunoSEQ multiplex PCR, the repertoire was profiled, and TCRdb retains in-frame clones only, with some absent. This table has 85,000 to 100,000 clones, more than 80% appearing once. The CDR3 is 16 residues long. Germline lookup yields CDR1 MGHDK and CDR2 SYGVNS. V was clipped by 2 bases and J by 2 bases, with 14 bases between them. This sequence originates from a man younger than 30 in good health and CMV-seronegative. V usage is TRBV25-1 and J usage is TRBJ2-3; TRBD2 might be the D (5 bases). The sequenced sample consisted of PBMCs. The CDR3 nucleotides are TGTGCCAGCAGTGAAGCCAGCGGATACTACACAGATACGCAGTATTTT. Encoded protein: CASSEASGYYTDTQYF.